One sample yielded the 18 T cell receptor beta chains listed below, sequenced in a study of blood T cell repertoires in COVID-19. Profiling relied on immunoSEQ multiplex PCR, and the TCRdb table lists in-frame clones only, not all of them. The sample yields more than 350,000 clones, over 75% seen once. The sequenced material came from PBMCs or T cells enriched from blood (not recorded which). The source of these receptors is a man aged 18 to 35 who had recovered from COVID-19.

The chain carries TRBV7-3 and TRBJ2-5; D is uncertain. V was trimmed by 3 bases and J by 0 bases, leaving 8 bases between them. The CDR3 is made up of 14 amino acids. CDR1 is SGHTA and CDR2 is FQGTGA in the germline V gene. CDR3 coding DNA: TGTGCCAGCAGCTTTGTAGCCAACCAAGAGACCCAGTACTTC. Amino acid sequence: CASSFVANQETQYF.

Worth noting for this clone: This could be a read error, since a much larger clone is one nucleotide away. This sample also contains other DNA sequences that code for the same CDR3. The J gene is TRBJ1-2, the V gene TRBV14, with 9 bases aligning to TRBD1. V shed 2 bases, J shed 4 bases, and the junction held 2 bases outside the gene matches. This CDR3 is built from 14 residues. Germline CDR1 SGHDN, CDR2 FVKESK. CDR3 residues: CASSQTGGGYGYTF. The CDR3 coding sequence is TGTGCCAGCAGCCAAACAGGGGGCGGCTATGGCTACACCTTC.

In DNA form, the CDR3 reads TGTGCCAGCAGTACCCGGGGAGCCTACGAGCAGTACTTC. It specifies CASSTRGAYEQYF. This sequence joins TRBV12-3 or TRBV12-4 and TRBJ2-7; D possibly corresponds to TRBD2 (5 bases). The CDR3 consists of 13 residues. Trimming left V 5 bases short and J 2 bases short, with 10 bases between.

This chain connects TRBV5-1 to TRBJ2-7; 7 nucleotides line up with TRBD2. The CDR3 consists of 15 residues. In germline, CDR1 is SGHRS, CDR2 YFSETQ. Trimming cost V 4 bases and J 2 bases; bases outside gene matches: 9. The CDR3 DNA follows: TGCGCCAGCAGCCTGGAGGCTAGCGGAACCTACGAGCAGTACTTC. This encodes CASSLEASGTYEQYF.

The genes are TRBV18 and TRBJ1-1; TRBD1 is a possible D gene (5 bases). The V gene's germline CDR1 is KGHSH and CDR2 LQKENI. The CDR3 is made up of 13 amino acids. Trimming removed 3 bases from V and 5 bases from J, with 10 bases in between. The CDR3 DNA reads TGTGCCAGCTCACCTCCCGGGGGGACTGAAGCTTTCTTT. Residues: CASSPPGGTEAFF. Full variable domain (remainder filled in from reference TRBV18 and TRBJ1-1): NAGVMQNPRHLVRRRGQEARLRCSPMKGHSHVYWYRQLPEEGLKFMVYLQKENIIDESGMPKERFSAEFPKEGPSILRIQQVVRGDSAAYFCASSPPGGTEAFFGQGTRLTVV.

This clone has just one count. The V and J genes are TRBV9 and TRBJ2-1; 8 bases are shared with TRBD2. The junction had 7 bases not matched to a gene; V was cut back by 1 base and J by 4 bases. The CDR3 runs to 16 residues. Germline lookup yields CDR1 SGDLS and CDR2 YYNGEE. The chain's CDR3 is CASSVTSAGGYNEQFF. The CDR3 coding sequence is TGTGCCAGCAGCGTAACATCGGCGGGGGGATACAATGAGCAGTTCTTC.

The chain has TRBV5-4 and TRBJ2-1, with 14 bases that match TRBD2. This CDR3 region has 16 residues. Germline V gene sequence: CDR1 SGHNT, CDR2 YYREEE (reference sequence). J lost 9 bases, V lost 4 bases, and 9 bases had no gene match. The CDR3 reads CASSPGTSGSAGEQFF. In DNA, the CDR3 is TGTGCCAGCAGCCCGGGGACTAGCGGGAGCGCTGGTGAGCAGTTCTTC.

The chain couples TRBV7-2 to TRBJ2-3, with 9 bases matching TRBD2. The CDR3 is 16 amino acids. V was pared by 2 bases and J by 0 bases, with 3 bases of the junction left unmatched. Per germline, CDR1 SGHTA and CDR2 FQGNSA. The CDR3 loop is CASSLMTSGSTDTQYF. The CDR3 nucleotides read TGTGCCAGCAGCTTAATGACTAGCGGAAGCACAGATACGCAGTATTTT.

The rearrangement joins TRBV7-2 to TRBJ2-1; the D gene is possibly TRBD2 (6 bases). The CDR3 is 15 residues long. Germline CDR1 reads SGHTA; CDR2 reads FQGNSA. Between the trimmed V and J ends, which lost 2 bases and 6 bases, there was a span of 14 bases. The CDR3 DNA reads TGTGCCAGCAGCTTATTGGCATTGGGGGGCAATGAGCAGTTCTTC. Its translation is CASSLLALGGNEQFF.

The gene calls are TRBV19 and TRBJ2-6, with 9 bases aligning to TRBD1. After removal of 4 bases from V and 1 base from J, the junction contained 8 bases not matched to a gene. CDR3 size: 18 residues. The germline V gene has CDR1 LNHDA and CDR2 SQIVND (reference sequence). The CDR3: CASSRRTGDSSGANVLTF. Written as DNA, the CDR3 is TGTGCCAGTAGTAGGAGGACAGGGGACTCTTCTGGGGCCAACGTCCTGACTTTC.

The chain couples TRBV6-5 to TRBJ2-1, with 13 bases matching TRBD2. Per germline, CDR1 MNHEY and CDR2 SVGAGI. This CDR3 comprises 14 residues. V lost 6 bases, J lost 10 bases, and 6 bases stayed unmatched. The DNA for the CDR3 is TGTGCCAGCAGCTCGGGACTAGCGGGACGGGAGCAGTTCTTC. This gives the protein CASSSGLAGREQFF.

This chain connects TRBV25-1 to TRBJ1-2, with D tentatively TRBD1 (6 bases). Trimming pared 1 base from V and 0 bases from J, leaving 12 bases between. Germline V gene data show CDR1 as MGHDK and CDR2 as SYGVNS. The CDR3 has 16 amino acids. The CDR3 sequence is CASSELQTGPNYGYTF. CDR3 DNA sequence: TGTGCCAGCAGTGAATTACAGACAGGCCCTAACTATGGCTACACCTTC.

The rearrangement uses TRBV5-1 and TRBJ2-1; 10 bases map to TRBD2. Per germline, CDR1 SGHRS and CDR2 YFSETQ. The CDR3 extends over 15 amino acids. The junction had 6 bases not matched to a gene; V was cut back by 0 bases and J by 9 bases. CDR3 DNA: TGCGCCAGCAGCTTGGGGGCTAGCGGGGGCCGTGAGCAGTTCTTC. It yields the protein CASSLGASGGREQFF.

CDR3 loop: CSGLRPERQYF. The CDR3 DNA follows: TGCAGTGGGTTACGCCCGGAGCGTCAGTACTTC. The V gene is TRBV20-1, the J gene TRBJ2-5; no reliable D call. Trimming cost V 7 bases and J 11 bases, with 17 bases left between them. The germline V gene encodes CDR1 DFQATT and CDR2 SNEGSKA (reference sequence). The CDR3 consists of 11 residues.

The genes are TRBV6-1 and TRBJ1-1; D perhaps matches TRBD1 (5 bases). The germline CDR1 and CDR2 sequences are MNHNS and SASEGT. The CDR3 has 15 residues. V gave up 2 bases and J gave up 6 bases, with 16 bases separating them. The CDR3 here is CASSEQPQGIAEAFF. The CDR3 DNA sequence: TGTGCCAGCAGTGAACAGCCCCAGGGAATCGCTGAAGCTTTCTTT.

In the case of this clone: Other DNA sequences in this sample translate to the same CDR3. The chain's CDR3 is CASSRDSQETQYF. The CDR3 DNA follows: TGTGCCAGCAGTCGAGACAGCCAAGAGACCCAGTACTTC. The chain couples TRBV12-3 or TRBV12-4 to TRBJ2-5; weak D call: TRBD1 (5 bases). The CDR3 has 13 amino acids. V was clipped by 5 bases and J by 1 base, with 8 bases between them.

The chain employs TRBV27 and TRBJ2-7, with 11 bases lining up with TRBD2. The CDR3 contains 15 residues. With 7 bases clipped from V and 1 base from J, the junction kept 6 bases outside the gene matches. Germline lookup yields CDR1 MNHEY and CDR2 SMNVEV (reference sequence). The CDR3 loop is CASTSGTSGSYEQYF. As DNA, the CDR3 is TGTGCCAGCACTTCCGGGACTAGCGGTTCCTACGAGCAGTACTTC.

Concerning this clone itself: An end of the junction does not agree with germline; a read error may underlie this. The chain uses TRBV7-3 and TRBJ2-1; 11 bases are shared with TRBD2. Germline V CDR1 and CDR2: SGHTA, FQGTGA. The length of the CDR3 is 14 residues. This chain's CDR3 is CASSLGLAGGEKFF. CDR3 nucleotide sequence: TGTGCCAGCAGCTTAGGCCTAGCGGGAGGTGAGAAGTTCTTC.